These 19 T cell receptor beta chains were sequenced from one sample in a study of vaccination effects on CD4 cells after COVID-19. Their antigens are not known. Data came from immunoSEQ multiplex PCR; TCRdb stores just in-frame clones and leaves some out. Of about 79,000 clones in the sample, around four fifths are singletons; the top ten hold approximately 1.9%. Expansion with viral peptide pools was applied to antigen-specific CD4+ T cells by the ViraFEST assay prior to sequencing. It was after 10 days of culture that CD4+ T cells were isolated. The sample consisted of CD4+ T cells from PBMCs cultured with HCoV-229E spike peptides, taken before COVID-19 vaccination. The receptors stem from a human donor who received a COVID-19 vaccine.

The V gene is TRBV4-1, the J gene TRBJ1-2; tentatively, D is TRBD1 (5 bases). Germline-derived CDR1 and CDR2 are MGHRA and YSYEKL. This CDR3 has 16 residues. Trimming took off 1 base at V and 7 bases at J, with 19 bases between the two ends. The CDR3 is CASSQVQVSQASGYTF. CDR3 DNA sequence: TGCGCCAGCAGCCAAGTGCAAGTGTCACAGGCTAGTGGCTACACCTTC.

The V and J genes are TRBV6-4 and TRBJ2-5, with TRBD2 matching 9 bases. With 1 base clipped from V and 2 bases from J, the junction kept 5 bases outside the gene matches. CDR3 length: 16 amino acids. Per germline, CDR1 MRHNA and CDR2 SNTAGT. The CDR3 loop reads CASSDYQRGEQETQYF. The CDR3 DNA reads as TGTGCCAGCAGTGACTACCAGCGGGGGGAACAAGAGACCCAGTACTTC.

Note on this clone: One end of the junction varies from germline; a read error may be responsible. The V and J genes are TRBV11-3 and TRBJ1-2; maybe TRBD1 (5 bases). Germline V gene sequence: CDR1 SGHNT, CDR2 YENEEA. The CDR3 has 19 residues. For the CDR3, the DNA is TGTGCCAGCAGCCAAAAGTTCCGGGTCATGTTCGGGGCTAAATATGGCTACACCTTC. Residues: CASSQKFRVMFGAKYGYTF.

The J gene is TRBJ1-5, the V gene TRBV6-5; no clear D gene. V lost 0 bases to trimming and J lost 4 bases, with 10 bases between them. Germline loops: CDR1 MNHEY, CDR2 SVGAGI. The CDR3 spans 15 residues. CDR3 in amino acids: CASSYSRAENQPQHF. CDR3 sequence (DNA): TGTGCCAGCAGTTACTCTCGGGCGGAGAATCAGCCCCAGCATTTT.

CDR3 coding DNA: TGTGCCACCAGCCCTCCCCCGGGACAACTCTCTGGGGCCAACGTCCTGACTTTC. This encodes CATSPPPGQLSGANVLTF. V gene TRBV15 combines with J gene TRBJ2-6; D might be TRBD1 (6 bases). CDR3 length: 18 residues. V lost 5 bases and J 0 bases, leaving 17 bases between the germline ends. CDR1 is LNHNV, CDR2 YYDKDF, per germline (reference sequence).

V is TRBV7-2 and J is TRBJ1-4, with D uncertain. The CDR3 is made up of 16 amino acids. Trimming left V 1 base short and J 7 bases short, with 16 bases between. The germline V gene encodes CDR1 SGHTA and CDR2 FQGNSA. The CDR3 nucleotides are TGTGCCAGCAGCTTAGAGTGGGCCAAACCCGGTGAAAAACTGTTTTTT. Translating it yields CASSLEWAKPGEKLFF.

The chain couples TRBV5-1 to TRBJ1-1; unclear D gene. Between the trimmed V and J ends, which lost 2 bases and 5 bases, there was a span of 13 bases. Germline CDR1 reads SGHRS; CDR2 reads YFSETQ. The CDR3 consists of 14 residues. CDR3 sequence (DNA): TGCGCCAGCAGCTTATTGGCAGATGGGACTGAAGCTTTCTTT. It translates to CASSLLADGTEAFF.

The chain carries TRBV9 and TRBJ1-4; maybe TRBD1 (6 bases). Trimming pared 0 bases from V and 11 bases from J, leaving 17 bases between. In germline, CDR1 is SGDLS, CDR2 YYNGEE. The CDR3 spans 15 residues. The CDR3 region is CASSVAGGGGRKLFF. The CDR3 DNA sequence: TGTGCCAGCAGCGTAGCTGGAGGGGGAGGACGGAAACTGTTTTTT.

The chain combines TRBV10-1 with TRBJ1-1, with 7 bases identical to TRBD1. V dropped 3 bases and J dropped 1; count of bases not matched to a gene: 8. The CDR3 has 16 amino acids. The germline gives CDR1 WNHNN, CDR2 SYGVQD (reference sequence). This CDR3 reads CASSDPADRRNTEAFF. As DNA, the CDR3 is TGCGCCAGCAGTGACCCAGCGGACAGGAGGAACACTGAAGCTTTCTTT.

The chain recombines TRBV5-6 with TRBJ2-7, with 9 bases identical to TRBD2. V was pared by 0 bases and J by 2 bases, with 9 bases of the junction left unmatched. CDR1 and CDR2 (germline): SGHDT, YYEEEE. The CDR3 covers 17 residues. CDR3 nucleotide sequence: TGTGCCAGCAGCTTGGCCGGGCGGGGGGGCTCTCCCTACGAGCAGTACGTC. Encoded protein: CASSLAGRGGSPYEQYV.

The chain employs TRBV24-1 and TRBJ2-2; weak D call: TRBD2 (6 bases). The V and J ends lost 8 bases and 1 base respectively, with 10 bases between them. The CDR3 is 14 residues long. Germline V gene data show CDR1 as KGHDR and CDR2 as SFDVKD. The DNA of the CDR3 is TGTGCCACCATGGGACTGTTGAACACCGGGGAGCTGTTTTTT. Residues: CATMGLLNTGELFF.

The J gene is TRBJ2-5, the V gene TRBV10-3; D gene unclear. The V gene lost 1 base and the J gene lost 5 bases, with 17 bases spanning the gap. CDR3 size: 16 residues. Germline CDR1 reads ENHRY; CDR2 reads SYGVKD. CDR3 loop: CAISEFLSYDGETQYF. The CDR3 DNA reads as TGTGCCATCAGTGAGTTCCTCTCGTATGATGGGGAGACCCAGTACTTC.

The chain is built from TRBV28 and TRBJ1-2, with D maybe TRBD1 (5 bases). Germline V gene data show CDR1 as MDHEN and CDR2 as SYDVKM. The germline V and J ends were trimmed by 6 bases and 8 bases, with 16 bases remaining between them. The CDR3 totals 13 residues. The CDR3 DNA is TGTGCCAGCAGGGGGCTCTACGCTGGGGGCTACACCTTC. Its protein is CASRGLYAGGYTF.

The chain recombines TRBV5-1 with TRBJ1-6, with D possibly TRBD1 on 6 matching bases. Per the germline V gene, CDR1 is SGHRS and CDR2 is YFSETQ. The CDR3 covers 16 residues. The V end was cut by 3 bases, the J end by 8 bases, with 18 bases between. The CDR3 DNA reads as TGCGCCAGCAGCTCCCGAGGGGGGCTCGGGGATTCACCCCTCCACTTT. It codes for CASSSRGGLGDSPLHF. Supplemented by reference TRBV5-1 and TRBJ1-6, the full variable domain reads KAGVTQTPRYLIKTRGQQVTLSCSPISGHRSVSWYQQTPGQGLQFLFEYFSETQRNKGNFPGRFSGRQFSNSRSEMNVSTLELGDSALYLCASSSRGGLGDSPLHFGNGTRLTVT.

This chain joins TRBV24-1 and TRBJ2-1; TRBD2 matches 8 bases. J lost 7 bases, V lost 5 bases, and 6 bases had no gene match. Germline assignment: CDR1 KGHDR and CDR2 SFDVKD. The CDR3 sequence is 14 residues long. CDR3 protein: CATSGGTRRNEQFF. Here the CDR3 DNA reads TGTGCCACCAGTGGGGGGACTAGGCGGAATGAGCAGTTCTTC.

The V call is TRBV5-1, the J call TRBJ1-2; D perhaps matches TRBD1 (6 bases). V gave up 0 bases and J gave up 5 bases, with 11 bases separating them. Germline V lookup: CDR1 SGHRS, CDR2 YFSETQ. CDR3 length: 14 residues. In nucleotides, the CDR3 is TGCGCCAGCAGCTTGGAGACAGGCCCTTATGGCTACACCTTC. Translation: CASSLETGPYGYTF.

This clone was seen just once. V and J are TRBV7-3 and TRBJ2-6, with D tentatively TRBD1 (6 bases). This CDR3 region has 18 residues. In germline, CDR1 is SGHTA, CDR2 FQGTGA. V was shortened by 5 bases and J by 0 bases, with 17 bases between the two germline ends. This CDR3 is CASSPRQGLNSGANVLTF. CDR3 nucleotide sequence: TGTGCCAGCAGCCCTCGCCAGGGGCTTAACTCTGGGGCCAACGTCCTGACTTTC.

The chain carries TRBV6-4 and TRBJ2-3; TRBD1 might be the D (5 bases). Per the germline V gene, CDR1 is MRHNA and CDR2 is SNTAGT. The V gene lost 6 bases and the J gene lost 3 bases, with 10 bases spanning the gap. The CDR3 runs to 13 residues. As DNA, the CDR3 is TGTGCCAGCAGATTGCAGGGAACAGATACGCAGTATTTT. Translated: CASRLQGTDTQYF.

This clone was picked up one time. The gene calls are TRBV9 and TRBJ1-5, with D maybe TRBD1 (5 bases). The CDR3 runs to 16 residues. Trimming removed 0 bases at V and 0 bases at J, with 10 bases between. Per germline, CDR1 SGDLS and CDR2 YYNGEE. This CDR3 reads CASSVGGDHSNQPQHF. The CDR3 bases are TGTGCCAGCAGCGTAGGTGGGGACCATAGCAATCAGCCCCAGCATTTT.